One and the same sample provided the 18 T cell receptor beta chains below, sequenced in a study of a mutant IDH1 vaccine in newly diagnosed glioma. The antigens for these receptors are not known. The repertoire was sequenced with immunoSEQ multiplex PCR; TCRdb's copy has only in-frame clones and lacks some. The table lists around 69,000 clones, around 86% of them singletons. Documented time point: week 35, safety follow-up. The vaccine gave 300 ug of a 20-mer mutant IDH1 peptide subcutaneously per dose. Sequenced here: PBMCs, sampled from a glioma patient whose treatment included an IDH1 peptide vaccine. These receptors were obtained from a man aged 25 to 45 with glioma.

The chain joins TRBV7-8 to TRBJ2-3, with D unresolved. This CDR3 region has 11 residues. From germline, CDR1 is SGHVS and CDR2 FQNEAQ. Trimming cost V 1 base and J 6 bases, with 2 bases left between them. The CDR3 bases are TGTGCCAGCAGCTTAGTGGATACGCAGTATTTT. Amino acid sequence: CASSLVDTQYF. The full variable domain, rest sourced from reference TRBV7-8 and TRBJ2-3, is GAGVSQSPRYKVAKRGQDVALRCDPISGHVSLFWYQQALGQGPEFLTYFQNEAQLDKSGLPSDRFFAERPEGSVSTLKIQRTQQEDSAVYLCASSLVDTQYFGPGTRLTVL.

V is TRBV27 and J is TRBJ1-5, with TRBD1 matching over 7 bases. Germline values: CDR1 MNHEY, CDR2 SMNVEV (reference sequence). Trimming removed 6 bases from V and 7 bases from J; junction bases left unmatched: 15. The CDR3 runs 16 residues. CDR3 loop: CASSPSVGGGEQPQHF. In DNA, the CDR3 is TGTGCCAGCAGCCCGTCAGTTGGAGGGGGCGAGCAGCCCCAGCATTTT.

The chain employs TRBV6-1 and TRBJ1-5; 8 bases map to TRBD1. The CDR3 consists of 16 residues. CDR1 MNHNS and CDR2 SASEGT come from the germline V gene. Trimming took 4 bases from V and 7 from J; bases not matched to a gene: 12. The CDR3 spells CASSAFSGQGVQPQHF. The CDR3 nucleotides are TGTGCCAGCAGTGCTTTTTCCGGACAGGGCGTCCAGCCCCAGCATTTT.

This clone was seen only a few times. J is TRBJ1-1 and V is TRBV18, with 8 bases aligning to TRBD1. Germline CDR1 is KGHSH and CDR2 is LQKENI. With 6 bases clipped from V and 5 bases from J, the junction kept 14 bases outside the gene matches. The CDR3 has 16 amino acids. The CDR3 loop is CASSPRQGARRTEAFF. The CDR3 region has the DNA TGTGCCAGCTCCCCCCGGCAGGGGGCAAGAAGGACTGAAGCTTTCTTT.

The chain carries TRBV29-1 and TRBJ1-2, with unresolved D. Germline CDR1 SQVTM, CDR2 ANQGSEA. The CDR3 is 13 residues long. V was pared by 7 bases and J by 4 bases, with 16 bases between. The CDR3 region has the DNA TGCAGCGCCTCAGGTCCACGCGGCTATGGCTACACCTTC. Its translation: CSASGPRGYGYTF.

This chain uses TRBV16 with TRBJ1-1; 7 bases match TRBD1. Germline trimming cut 4 bases from V and 4 bases from J; bases unmatched to any gene: 6. CDR3 length: 14 amino acids. Germline V gene sequence: CDR1 KGHSY, CDR2 FQNENV. As DNA, the CDR3 is TGTGCCAGCAGCCGAGACAGGGTGGGCACTGAAGCTTTCTTT. It specifies CASSRDRVGTEAFF.

The sample holds one count of this clone. V is TRBV11-1 and J is TRBJ1-6; a possible D gene is TRBD1 (6 bases). The CDR3 loop spans 14 amino acids. Germline V gene data show CDR1 as SGHAT and CDR2 as FQDESV (reference sequence). The germline V and J ends were trimmed by 4 bases and 4 bases, with 8 bases remaining between them. The CDR3 sequence is CASSSGQYNSPLHF. In DNA form, the CDR3 reads TGTGCCAGCAGCTCGGGACAATATAATTCACCCCTCCACTTT.

This chain uses TRBV11-2 with TRBJ2-1; 12 nucleotides align to TRBD2. There are 16 residues in the CDR3. Germline V gene lookup returns CDR1 SGHAT and CDR2 FQNNGV. V lost 7 bases and J lost 5; bases outside the gene matches: 9. CDR3 protein: CASTILAGGPHNEQFF. The CDR3 DNA reads as TGTGCCAGCACCATACTAGCGGGGGGTCCCCACAATGAGCAGTTCTTC.

This rearrangement joins TRBV25-1 to TRBJ1-6; D uncertain. The CDR3 consists of 14 residues. Germline CDR1 is MGHDK and CDR2 is SYGVNS. Trimming shortened V by 4 bases and J by 3 bases, and 7 bases separated the two germline ends. The CDR3 DNA follows: TGTGCCAGCAGTGTGGACGGCTATAATTCACCCCTCCACTTT. Translating gives CASSVDGYNSPLHF.

The chain recombines TRBV11-3 with TRBJ2-3; D gene uncertain. The CDR3 is 16 residues long. The V end was cut by 2 bases, the J end by 0 bases, with 12 bases between. Germline CDR1 reads SGHNT; CDR2 reads YENEEA. The CDR3 DNA is TGTGCCAGCAGCTTAAGGAGTGGCAGCAGCACAGATACGCAGTATTTT. Translating gives CASSLRSGSSTDTQYF.

The J gene is TRBJ2-2, the V gene TRBV5-4; 9 bases line up with TRBD2. Germline loops: CDR1 SGHNT, CDR2 YYREEE (reference sequence). Unmatched junction bases numbered 3, after V lost 0 bases and J lost 0 bases. The CDR3 is 17 residues long. The DNA of the CDR3 is TGTGCCAGCAGCTTGGGACTAGCGGCGACGAACACCGGGGAGCTGTTTTTT. This sequence encodes CASSLGLAATNTGELFF.

The CDR3 protein is CASSSRDTGRAEKLFF. DNA of the CDR3: TGCGCCAGCAGCTCCCGGGACACCGGTCGAGCGGAAAAACTGTTTTTT. The chain couples TRBV5-1 to TRBJ1-4; perhaps TRBD1 as D (6 bases). The V gene's germline CDR1 is SGHRS and CDR2 YFSETQ. V dropped 3 bases and J dropped 8 bases, with 20 bases sitting between them. The CDR3 loop spans 16 amino acids.

The gene calls are TRBV4-1 and TRBJ2-7; no definite D call. This CDR3 has 14 residues. CDR1 and CDR2 (germline): MGHRA, YSYEKL. Trimming removed 5 bases at V and 7 bases at J, with 18 bases between. The DNA of the CDR3 is TGCGCCAGCAGCTTGGGGTCGGGCTCGAGGGAGCAGTACTTC. It codes for CASSLGSGSREQYF.

CDR3 loop: CSARTGYGYTF. CDR3 nucleotides: TGCAGTGCTAGGACTGGCTATGGCTACACCTTC. The chain links TRBV20-1 to TRBJ1-2, with D uncertain. The CDR3 is made up of 11 amino acids. V was shortened by 3 bases and J by 4 bases, with 6 bases between the two germline ends. The germline gives CDR1 DFQATT, CDR2 SNEGSKA (reference sequence).

V is TRBV28 and J is TRBJ1-5; possibly TRBD1 for D (5 bases). In germline, CDR1 is MDHEN, CDR2 SYDVKM. The CDR3 totals 15 residues. Trimming removed 3 bases at V and 5 bases at J, with 14 bases between. The CDR3 sequence: CASSFGGLGDQPQHF. In nucleotides, the CDR3 is TGTGCCAGCAGTTTCGGGGGACTGGGGGATCAGCCCCAGCATTTT.

This clone was seen only a few times. The chain uses TRBV5-1 and TRBJ1-1; D unresolved. The germline CDR1 and CDR2 sequences are SGHRS and YFSETQ. This CDR3 has 14 residues. Trimming took off 4 bases at V and 0 bases at J, with 10 bases between the two ends. The CDR3 sequence is CASSVDGMNTEAFF. In DNA, the CDR3 is TGCGCCAGCAGCGTGGACGGCATGAACACTGAAGCTTTCTTT.

This chain joins TRBV30 and TRBJ1-4; D is unclear. There are 14 residues in the CDR3. Germline-derived CDR1 and CDR2 are GTSNPN and SVGIG (reference sequence). Trimming took 5 bases from V and 4 from J, leaving 14 bases between them. CDR3: CAWWKPGDNEKLFF. The CDR3 DNA sequence: TGTGCCTGGTGGAAACCGGGAGATAATGAAAAACTGTTTTTT.

The chain joins TRBV15 to TRBJ1-5; D may be TRBD1 (5 bases). V was clipped by 1 base and J by 4 bases, with 8 bases between them. This CDR3 contains 14 residues. Germline V gene sequence: CDR1 LNHNV, CDR2 YYDKDF (reference sequence). CDR3 coding DNA: TGTGCCACCAGCAGAGGGGGGTCAAATCAGCCCCAGCATTTT. Amino acid sequence: CATSRGGSNQPQHF.